Shown below are 17 T cell receptor beta chains from a single sample sequenced in a study of blood T cell repertoires in COVID-19. Sequencing used immunoSEQ multiplex PCR; TCRdb keeps in-frame clones, though not all of them. The repertoire holds more than 150,000 clones, with about 86% as singletons. The sequencing input was peripheral blood. The receptors were gathered from a man in his fifties with active or convalescent COVID-19.

This clone came up once. This chain links TRBV27 with TRBJ2-7; 8 nucleotides line up with TRBD2. The CDR3 has 17 residues. Germline lookup yields CDR1 MNHEY and CDR2 SMNVEV (reference sequence). V was clipped by 2 bases and J by 5 bases; unmatched bases: 14. The DNA of the CDR3 is TGTGCCAGCAGTTTACGCCTAGCGGGCAACCTACGGGACGAGCAGTACTTC. This sequence encodes CASSLRLAGNLRDEQYF.

The chain couples TRBV6-2 or TRBV6-3 to TRBJ1-4; the D is unclear. The germline V gene encodes CDR1 MNHEY and CDR2 SVGEGT. The V end was cut by 2 bases, the J end by 7 bases, with 14 bases between. The CDR3 is 15 residues long. CDR3 nucleotides: TGTGCCAGCAGTTACCGACGGGAGGAGGTTGAAAAACTGTTTTTT. It specifies CASSYRREEVEKLFF.

The CDR3 protein is CASSPLLPSGGNRWGETQYF. The CDR3 region has the DNA TGTGCCAGCAGCCCCCTACTCCCTAGCGGGGGTAACCGGTGGGGTGAGACCCAGTACTTC. The rearrangement joins TRBV3-1 (or the pseudogene TRBV3-2) to TRBJ2-5; 10 positions agree with TRBD2. Trimming removed 4 bases from V and 5 bases from J; junction bases left unmatched: 22. Germline CDR1 and CDR2: LGHDT and YNNKEL (reference sequence). The CDR3 totals 20 residues.

The V call is TRBV9, the J call TRBJ2-7, with 13 bases fitting TRBD2. Per germline, CDR1 SGDLS and CDR2 YYNGEE. This CDR3 region has 14 residues. V lost 4 bases to trimming and J lost 9 bases; unmatched junction nucleotides: 7. The CDR3 here is CASSPRTSGGRQYF. CDR3 bases: TGTGCCAGCAGCCCCCGGACTAGCGGGGGCCGGCAGTACTTC.

Concerning this clone itself: The sample has other DNA sequences that encode this CDR3 too. This chain links TRBV20-1 with TRBJ2-7; unclear D gene. Trimming took 5 bases from V and 3 from J, leaving 8 bases between them. The CDR3 totals 11 residues. Germline CDR1 is DFQATT and CDR2 is SNEGSKA (reference sequence). The CDR3 sequence is CSASLSYEQYF. The CDR3 region has the DNA TGCAGTGCTTCCCTGAGCTACGAGCAGTACTTC.

V usage is TRBV2 and J usage is TRBJ2-3; the D gene is possibly TRBD2 (7 bases). Germline assignment: CDR1 SNHLY and CDR2 FYNNEI. V was clipped by 6 bases and J by 8 bases, with 15 bases between them. The CDR3 is made up of 13 amino acids. The CDR3 spells CASRMGGPGTQYF. The CDR3 region has the DNA TGTGCCAGCAGGATGGGGGGGCCAGGTACGCAGTATTTT.

The chain has TRBV28 and TRBJ1-6; D unresolved. CDR1 MDHEN and CDR2 SYDVKM come from the germline V gene. Trimming took off 6 bases at V and 2 bases at J, with 17 bases between the two ends. The CDR3 has 17 amino acids. This CDR3 is CASSHSTRVAYNSPLHF. DNA of the CDR3: TGTGCCAGCAGCCATTCAACTCGAGTGGCCTATAATTCACCCCTCCACTTT.

The V and J genes are TRBV4-2 and TRBJ1-1; D is perhaps TRBD1 (5 bases). Germline V gene lookup returns CDR1 LGHNA and CDR2 YNFKEQ. The CDR3 contains 15 residues. The V end lost 4 bases, the J end lost 4 bases, and 16 bases lay between the germline ends. The CDR3 DNA follows: TGTGCCAGCAGCCGGGGGGAGGGAGGAAGCACTGAAGCTTTCTTT. It specifies CASSRGEGGSTEAFF.

The chain links TRBV7-3 to TRBJ2-7; 13 bases fit TRBD2. Germline V gene lookup returns CDR1 SGHTA and CDR2 FQGTGA. Unmatched junction bases numbered 2, after V lost 5 bases and J lost 7 bases. CDR3 length: 13 amino acids. CDR3 DNA: TGTGCCAGCAGCCGGACTAGCGGGGGTGAGCAGTACTTC. Translated, it gives CASSRTSGGEQYF.

This sequence joins TRBV6-2 or TRBV6-3 and TRBJ2-7; TRBD1 agrees at 7 bases. The germline V gene encodes CDR1 MNHEY and CDR2 SVGEGT. The V and J ends lost 1 base and 3 bases, in that order; junction bases with no gene match: 3. The CDR3 has 14 amino acids. CDR3 coding DNA: TGTGCCAGCAGTTACTGGGACAGTTACTACGAGCAGTACTTC. Translated: CASSYWDSYYEQYF.

This clone has a single count. The chain joins TRBV6-5 to TRBJ1-5; D gene unclear. The CDR3 has 15 amino acids. In germline, CDR1 is MNHEY, CDR2 SVGAGI. V was trimmed by 4 bases and J by 6 bases, leaving 16 bases between them. The CDR3 nucleotides read TGTGCCAGCAGTTCTAGAGGGAAAGGCGGTCAGCCCCAGCATTTT. Its protein product is CASSSRGKGGQPQHF.

The chain joins TRBV7-2 to TRBJ2-1, with a tentative D call TRBD2 (5 bases). Germline CDR1 is SGHTA and CDR2 is FQGNSA. Trimming shortened V by 1 base and J by 12 bases, and 13 bases separated the two germline ends. The CDR3 consists of 13 residues. The CDR3 nucleotides are TGTGCCAGCAGCTTAGATCGGGGTTCAAGGCAGTTCTTC. Translation: CASSLDRGSRQFF.

J is TRBJ2-5 and V is TRBV7-3; TRBD1 aligns across 9 bases. V trimming: 5 bases; J trimming: 3 bases; junction bases outside the gene matches: 1. The CDR3 consists of 13 residues. Looked up from germline, CDR1 is SGHTA and CDR2 is FQGTGA. The DNA for the CDR3 is TGTGCCAGCAGCAGGACAGGGGAAGAGACCCAGTACTTC. This encodes CASSRTGEETQYF.

The V and J genes are TRBV2 and TRBJ1-2; D perhaps matches TRBD1 (5 bases). The ends were cut back, 9 bases at V and 1 base at J, with 18 bases in the middle. CDR3 size: 15 residues. Germline values: CDR1 SNHLY, CDR2 FYNNEI. The CDR3 coding sequence is TGTGCCAGAATGGGGCAGAAGAGAGATAACTATGGCTACACCTTC. It specifies CARMGQKRDNYGYTF.

V and J are TRBV7-9 and TRBJ1-5; 7 bases line up with TRBD1. CDR1 is SEHNR and CDR2 is FQNEAQ in the germline V gene (reference sequence). The CDR3 runs to 13 residues. The ends lost 5 bases at V and 4 bases at J; junction bases unmatched: 2. CDR3 in DNA: TGTGCCAGCAGCAAACAGGGGAATCAGCCCCAGCATTTT. Protein: CASSKQGNQPQHF.

The chain combines TRBV5-5 with TRBJ2-7, with a weak D call TRBD1 (5 bases). This CDR3 is 13 amino acids long. The germline gives CDR1 SGHKS, CDR2 YYEKEE (reference sequence). V was clipped by 1 base and J by 3 bases, with 8 bases between them. The CDR3 DNA follows: TGTGCCAGCAGCTTGCAGGGTATCTACGAGCAGTACTTC. Its translation is CASSLQGIYEQYF.

This chain connects TRBV19 to TRBJ2-7; TRBD2 agrees at 13 bases. Per the germline V gene, CDR1 is LNHDA and CDR2 is SQIVND (reference sequence). The junction had 9 bases not matched to a gene; V was cut back by 5 bases and J by 5 bases. There are 16 residues in the CDR3. As DNA, the CDR3 is TGTGCCAGTAGTCAACTAGCGGGGGGGCAGGGGCACGAGCAGTACTTC. Protein sequence: CASSQLAGGQGHEQYF.